The 7 T cell receptor beta chains listed next were all sequenced from one sample in a study of T cells in Graves' hyperthyroidism and ophthalmopathy. Amplified regions were TCR beta CDR3 sequences from RNA transcripts. The primer set for the first-round RT-PCR of the TCR CDR3 was HTBI. TCRdb reanalysed the multiplex PCR reads using MiXCR and keeps one entry per CDR3 protein. The sample has fewer than 650,000 distinct CDR3 sequences; about 15% are singletons. The sample consisted of blood. All receptors derive from a woman aged 40 to 49 with Graves' ophthalmopathy.

This clonotype was picked up many times. The V gene is TRBV7-9, the J gene TRBJ1-2; TRBD1 aligns across 8 bases. CDR3 length equals 15 residues. Germline V gives CDR1 SEHNR, CDR2 FQNEAQ (reference sequence). V was clipped by 2 bases and J by 8 bases; unmatched bases: 10. DNA for the CDR3: TGTGCCAGCAGCTTACCGGTTGGACAGGGCGACGGCTACACCTTC. Its protein product is CASSLPVGQGDGYTF.

This clonotype was counted many times. V is TRBV20-1 and J is TRBJ2-7; D is possibly TRBD1 (5 bases). V shed 3 bases and J shed 4 bases, with 10 bases lying between them. The CDR3 runs 12 residues. Per the germline V gene, CDR1 is DFQATT and CDR2 is SNEGSKA (reference sequence). CDR3 protein: CSASGRAYEQYF. Here the CDR3 DNA reads TGCAGTGCTAGTGGCAGGGCTTACGAGCAGTACTTC.

This clonotype was detected a few times. V and J are TRBV10-3 and TRBJ2-5, with a weak D call TRBD2 (6 bases). V lost 4 bases to trimming and J lost 5 bases, with 14 bases between them. Per the germline V gene, CDR1 is ENHRY and CDR2 is SYGVKD. The CDR3 is made up of 14 amino acids. CDR3 bases: TGTGCCATCAGTGCCGGGACGGCGGGGGAGACCCAGTACTTC. It is translated as CAISAGTAGETQYF.

This clonotype was picked up many times. The V and J genes are TRBV28 and TRBJ2-5; 11 nucleotides agree with TRBD2. The CDR3 consists of 14 residues. The junction had 3 bases not matched to a gene; V was cut back by 8 bases and J by 1 base. CDR1 and CDR2 from the germline V gene are MDHEN and SYDVKM. CDR3 nucleotide sequence: TGTGCCAGCGGGACTAGCGGAAGCCAAGAGACCCAGTACTTC. Translating gives CASGTSGSQETQYF.

Points on this clonotype: The junction and the germline gene differ at one end; a read error may be behind it. The chain has TRBV10-3 and TRBJ1-1, with D unclear. This CDR3 comprises 15 residues. Germline CDR1 is ENHRY and CDR2 is SYGVKD. CDR3 amino acids: CATARQAWMNTEALF. As DNA, the CDR3 is TGTGCCACCGCAAGGCAGGCTTGGATGAACACTGAAGCTCTCTTT.

This clonotype was recorded at least ten times. The chain uses TRBV12-3 or TRBV12-4 and TRBJ2-2; TRBD1 matches 7 bases. The ends lost 6 bases at V and 0 bases at J; junction bases unmatched: 4. This CDR3 has 15 amino acids. CDR3 sequence: CASRSQGSNTGELFF. DNA for the CDR3: TGTGCCAGCAGGTCACAGGGGTCGAACACCGGGGAGCTGTTTTTT.

This clonotype was counted ten times or more. The chain couples TRBV6-1 to TRBJ1-3, with D perhaps matching TRBD1 (6 bases). V lost 6 bases to trimming and J lost 4 bases, with 19 bases between them. The CDR3 runs to 16 residues. Germline CDR1 and CDR2: MNHNS and SASEGT. CDR3 coding DNA: TGTGCCAGCAGGGAAACAGGGTTGGCGAGCGGAAACACCATATATTTT. Its translation: CASRETGLASGNTIYF.